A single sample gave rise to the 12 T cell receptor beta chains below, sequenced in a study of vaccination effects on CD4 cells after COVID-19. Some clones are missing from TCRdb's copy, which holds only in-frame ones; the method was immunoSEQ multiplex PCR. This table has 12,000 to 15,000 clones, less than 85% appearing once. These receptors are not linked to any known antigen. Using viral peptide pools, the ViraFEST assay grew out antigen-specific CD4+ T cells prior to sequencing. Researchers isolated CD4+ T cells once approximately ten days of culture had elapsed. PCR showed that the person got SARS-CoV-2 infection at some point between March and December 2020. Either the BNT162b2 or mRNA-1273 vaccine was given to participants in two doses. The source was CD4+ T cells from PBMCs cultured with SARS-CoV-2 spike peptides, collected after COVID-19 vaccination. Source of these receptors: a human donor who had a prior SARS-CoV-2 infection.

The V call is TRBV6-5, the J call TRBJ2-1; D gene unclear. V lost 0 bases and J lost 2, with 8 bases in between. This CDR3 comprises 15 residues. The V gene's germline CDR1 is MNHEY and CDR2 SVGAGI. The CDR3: CASSYSVPPYNEQFF. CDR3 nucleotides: TGTGCCAGCAGTTACTCGGTTCCCCCCTACAATGAGCAGTTCTTC.

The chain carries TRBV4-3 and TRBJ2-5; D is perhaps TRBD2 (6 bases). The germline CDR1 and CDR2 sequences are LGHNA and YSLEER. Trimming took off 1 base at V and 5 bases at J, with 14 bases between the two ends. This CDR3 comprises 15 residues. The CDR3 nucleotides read TGCGCCAGCAGCCAAGGGCGGGATTACTTGGAGACCCAGTACTTC. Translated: CASSQGRDYLETQYF.

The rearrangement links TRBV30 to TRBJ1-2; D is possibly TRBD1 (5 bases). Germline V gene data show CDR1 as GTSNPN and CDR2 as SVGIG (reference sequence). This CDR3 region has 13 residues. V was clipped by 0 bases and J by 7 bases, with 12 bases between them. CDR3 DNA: TGTGCCTGGAGTGTGGGGGGAGAGCTTGGCTACACCTTC. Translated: CAWSVGGELGYTF.

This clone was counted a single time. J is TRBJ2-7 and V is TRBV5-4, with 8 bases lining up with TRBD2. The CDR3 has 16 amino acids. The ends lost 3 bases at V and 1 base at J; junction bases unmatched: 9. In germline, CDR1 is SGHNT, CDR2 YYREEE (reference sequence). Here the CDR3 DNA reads TGTGCCAGCAGCTCTACGGGGGGGGGCCCTTCCTACGAGCAGTACTTC. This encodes CASSSTGGGPSYEQYF.

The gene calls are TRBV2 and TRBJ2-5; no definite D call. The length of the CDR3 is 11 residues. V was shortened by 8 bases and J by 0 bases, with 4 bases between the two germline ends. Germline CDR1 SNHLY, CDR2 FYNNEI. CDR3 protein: CASQYQETQYF. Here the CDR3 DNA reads TGTGCCAGCCAGTACCAAGAGACCCAGTACTTC.

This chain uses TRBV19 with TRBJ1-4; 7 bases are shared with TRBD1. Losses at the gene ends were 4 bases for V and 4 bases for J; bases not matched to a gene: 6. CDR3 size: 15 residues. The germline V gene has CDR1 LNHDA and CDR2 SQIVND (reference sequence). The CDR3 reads CASSKKGQHNEKLFF. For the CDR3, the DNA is TGTGCCAGTAGTAAAAAGGGACAGCATAATGAAAAACTGTTTTTT.

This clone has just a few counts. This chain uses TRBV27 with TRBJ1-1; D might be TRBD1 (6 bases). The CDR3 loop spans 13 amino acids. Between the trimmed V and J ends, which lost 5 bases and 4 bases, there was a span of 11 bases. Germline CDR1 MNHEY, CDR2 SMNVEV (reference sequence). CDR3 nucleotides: TGTGCCAGCAGTCAACAGGGCCGCACTGAAGCTTTCTTT. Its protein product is CASSQQGRTEAFF.

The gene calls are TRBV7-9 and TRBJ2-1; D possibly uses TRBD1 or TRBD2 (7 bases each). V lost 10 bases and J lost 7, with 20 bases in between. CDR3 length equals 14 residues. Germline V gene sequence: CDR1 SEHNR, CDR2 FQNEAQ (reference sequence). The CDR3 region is CATGGGYSGNEQFF. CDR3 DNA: TGTGCCACAGGGGGGGGATATTCGGGAAATGAGCAGTTCTTC.

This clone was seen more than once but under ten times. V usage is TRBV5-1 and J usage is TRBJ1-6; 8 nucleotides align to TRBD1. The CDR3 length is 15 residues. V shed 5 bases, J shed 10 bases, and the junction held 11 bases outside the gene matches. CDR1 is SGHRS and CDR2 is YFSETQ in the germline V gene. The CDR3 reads CASSPLADRDSPLHF. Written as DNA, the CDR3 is TGCGCCAGCAGTCCTCTGGCGGACAGGGACTCACCCCTCCACTTT.

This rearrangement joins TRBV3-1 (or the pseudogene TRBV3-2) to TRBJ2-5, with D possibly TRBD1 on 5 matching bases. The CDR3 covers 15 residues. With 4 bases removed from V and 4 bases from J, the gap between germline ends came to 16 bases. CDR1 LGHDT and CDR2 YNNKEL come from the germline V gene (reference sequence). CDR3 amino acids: CASSPLAGIVETQYF. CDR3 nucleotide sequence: TGTGCCAGCAGCCCCTTGGCAGGGATTGTAGAGACCCAGTACTTC.

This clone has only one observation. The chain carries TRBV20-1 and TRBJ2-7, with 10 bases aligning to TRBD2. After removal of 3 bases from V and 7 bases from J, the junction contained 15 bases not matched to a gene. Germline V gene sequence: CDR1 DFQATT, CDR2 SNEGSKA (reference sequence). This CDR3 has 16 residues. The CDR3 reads CSASGLAASGSREQYF. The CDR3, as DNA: TGCAGTGCTAGTGGTTTAGCGGCTAGCGGGAGTCGGGAGCAGTACTTC.

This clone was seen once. CDR3 sequence reads: CASSPWTGPGNTIYF. In DNA form, the CDR3 reads TGTGCCAGCAGCCCCTGGACAGGGCCGGGAAACACCATATATTTT. V gene TRBV3-1 (or the pseudogene TRBV3-2) combines with J gene TRBJ1-3; 8 bases are a match to TRBD1. The CDR3 has 15 amino acids. V dropped 4 bases and J dropped 4; count of bases not matched to a gene: 6. CDR1 and CDR2 (germline): LGHDT, YNNKEL (reference sequence).